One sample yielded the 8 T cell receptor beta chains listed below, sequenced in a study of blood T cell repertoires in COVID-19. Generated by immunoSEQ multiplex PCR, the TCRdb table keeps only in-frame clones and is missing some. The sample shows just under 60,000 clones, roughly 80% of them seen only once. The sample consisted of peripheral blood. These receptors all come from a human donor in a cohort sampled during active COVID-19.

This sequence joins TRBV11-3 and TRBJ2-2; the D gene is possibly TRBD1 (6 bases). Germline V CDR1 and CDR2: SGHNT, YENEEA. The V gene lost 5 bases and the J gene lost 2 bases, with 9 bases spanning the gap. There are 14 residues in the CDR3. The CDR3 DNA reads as TGTGCCAGCAGCCTACAGGGTAACACCGGGGAGCTGTTTTTT. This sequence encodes CASSLQGNTGELFF.

The CDR3 loop reads CASSSRKIAGGPNEQYF. In nucleotides, the CDR3 is TGTGCCAGCAGCTCGAGAAAGATAGCGGGAGGGCCCAACGAGCAGTACTTC. This sequence joins TRBV7-2 and TRBJ2-7; TRBD2 matches at 11 bases. Losses at the gene ends were 4 bases for V and 5 bases for J; bases not matched to a gene: 13. The CDR3 covers 17 residues. Germline values: CDR1 SGHTA, CDR2 FQGNSA.

The CDR3 nucleotides read TGTGCCAGCAGCCAAAGTTCTGGCGGGGACTCTGGAAACACCATATATTTT. It is translated as CASSQSSGGDSGNTIYF. The chain links TRBV4-2 to TRBJ1-3; D is uncertain. Per the germline V gene, CDR1 is LGHNA and CDR2 is YNFKEQ. CDR3 length: 17 residues. The V end lost 2 bases, the J end lost 0 bases, and 14 bases lay between the germline ends.

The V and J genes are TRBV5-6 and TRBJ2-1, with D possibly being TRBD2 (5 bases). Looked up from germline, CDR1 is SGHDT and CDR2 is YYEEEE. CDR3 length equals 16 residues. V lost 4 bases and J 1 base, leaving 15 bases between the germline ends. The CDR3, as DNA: TGTGCCAGCAGCCCGCAAAGGAGGCGGTCCTACAATGAGCAGTTCTTC. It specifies CASSPQRRRSYNEQFF.

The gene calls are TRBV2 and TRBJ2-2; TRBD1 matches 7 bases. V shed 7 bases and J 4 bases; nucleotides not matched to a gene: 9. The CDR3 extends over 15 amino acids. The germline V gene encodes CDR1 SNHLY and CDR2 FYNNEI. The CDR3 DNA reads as TGTGCCAGCAAACAGGGGAGTCCGGGCACCGGGGAGCTGTTTTTT. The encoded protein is CASKQGSPGTGELFF.

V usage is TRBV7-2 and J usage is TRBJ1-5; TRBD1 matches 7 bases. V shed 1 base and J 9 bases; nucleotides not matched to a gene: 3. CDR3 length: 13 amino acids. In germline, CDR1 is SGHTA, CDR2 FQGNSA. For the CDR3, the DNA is TGTGCCAGCAGCTTAGACAACAGGGGGCCCCAGCATTTT. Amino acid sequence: CASSLDNRGPQHF.

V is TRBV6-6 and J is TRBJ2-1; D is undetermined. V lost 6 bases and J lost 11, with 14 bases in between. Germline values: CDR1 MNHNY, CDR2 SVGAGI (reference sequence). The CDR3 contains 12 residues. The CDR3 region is CASSLSSEKQFF. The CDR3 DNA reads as TGTGCCAGCAGCCTTTCTTCTGAGAAGCAGTTCTTC.

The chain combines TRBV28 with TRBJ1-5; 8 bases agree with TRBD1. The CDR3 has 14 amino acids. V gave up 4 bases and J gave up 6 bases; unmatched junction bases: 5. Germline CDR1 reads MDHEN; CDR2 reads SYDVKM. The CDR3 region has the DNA TGTGCCAGCAGTTGGACAGGGATGGGTCAGCCCCAGCATTTT. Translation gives CASSWTGMGQPQHF.